The entry that follows covers one T cell receptor (beta chain) sequence. Antigen specificity is unknown. The sample belongs to a study of T cell responses to AZD1222 COVID-19 vaccine. Overall study findings and caveats: The study found Spike-specific TCR breadth and depth rose after two AZD1222 doses.

The protocol was immunoSEQ multiplex PCR, while the TCRdb copy is restricted to in-frame clones and leaves out a portion. The data show about 120,000 clones, 70% to 90% seen once. The starting material was peripheral blood, obtained on day 0 of AZD1222 vaccination. This receptor was identified in an adult in good health.

CDR3 region: CASSAAGQGGTEAFF. CDR3 DNA: TGTGCCAGCTCAGCTGCGGGACAGGGTGGCACTGAAGCTTTCTTT. The J gene is TRBJ1-1, the V gene TRBV18, with 9 bases aligning to TRBD1. CDR1 is KGHSH, CDR2 LQKENI, per germline. The CDR3 spans 15 residues. Losses at the gene ends were 5 bases for V and 4 bases for J; bases not matched to a gene: 8.